This TCR beta chain comes out of a study of blood T cell repertoires in COVID-19. This table comes from immunoSEQ multiplex PCR, and its TCRdb copy is limited to in-frame clones, with some not included. The sample consists of 310,000 or so clones, around 88% of them appearing once. CDR1 is SGHTA and CDR2 is FQGTGA in the germline V gene. This CDR3 is built from 15 residues. Unmatched junction bases numbered 3, after V lost 1 base and J lost 7 bases. V gene TRBV7-3 combines with J gene TRBJ2-1; the match to TRBD2 covers 11 bases. This clonotype was obtained from a woman between 45 and 65 years old with acute or convalescent COVID-19. The specimen sequenced was peripheral blood. CDR3 amino acids: CASSLMASGRNEQFF. CDR3 sequence (DNA): TGTGCCAGCAGCTTAATGGCTAGCGGGAGGAATGAGCAGTTCTTC.